The 29 T cell receptor beta chains below all came from one sample that was sequenced in a study of T-cell reconstitution after alpha-beta-depleted transplantation in children. Unique molecular identifiers were used to barcode this TCRbeta library. Each CDR3 protein is one row after TCRdb ran MiXCR on the PCR reads. Altogether approximately 8,200 distinct CDR3 sequences are present, 25% to 35% being singletons, with the ten largest covering roughly 2.2%. Sequences were derived from peripheral blood, sampled 60 days after TCRalphabeta/CD19-depleted stem cell transplant. The receptors were gathered from a boy younger than two who had a stem cell transplant for SCID, so the T cells may come from the graft donor.

Within the sample, this clonotype is medium-sized (0.01 to 0.1%). The chain links TRBV12-3 or TRBV12-4 to TRBJ1-3, with a possible D match to TRBD1 (6 bases). The CDR3 extends over 17 amino acids. V was clipped by 7 bases and J by 0 bases, with 19 bases between them. The DNA for the CDR3 is TGTGCCAGCAAGTTTGGGGGGCTGCGACTCTCTGGAAACACCATATATTTT. Amino acid sequence: CASKFGGLRLSGNTIYF.

Sample share makes this clonotype medium-sized. The V and J genes are TRBV20-1 and TRBJ2-4, with 7 bases identical to TRBD2. J was trimmed by 9 bases and V by 6 bases; bases with no gene match: 14. Germline V CDR1 and CDR2: DFQATT, SNEGSKA (reference sequence). This CDR3 is built from 14 residues. CDR3 sequence (DNA): TGCAGTGCAAGGACTAGTCCGCTAATTGGCATTCAGTACTTC. Protein product: CSARTSPLIGIQYF.

This clonotype is termed medium-sized (0.01 to 0.1%). The chain uses TRBV24-1 and TRBJ1-1; D is unresolved. V shed 4 bases and J shed 4 bases, with 9 bases lying between them. The germline gives CDR1 KGHDR, CDR2 SFDVKD. The CDR3 runs to 13 residues. The CDR3 sequence is CATSDVGLTEAFF. In DNA form, the CDR3 reads TGTGCCACCAGTGACGTAGGGCTCACTGAAGCTTTCTTT.

The rearrangement links TRBV7-9 to TRBJ1-1; D is unresolved. The CDR3 length is 13 residues. In germline, CDR1 is SEHNR, CDR2 FQNEAQ (reference sequence). Trimming took off 5 bases at V and 4 bases at J, with 11 bases between the two ends. CDR3 DNA: TGTGCCAGCAGCCTTACGGGCATCACTGAAGCTTTCTTT. It encodes CASSLTGITEAFF.

The chain combines TRBV24-1 with TRBJ2-1; 13 bases line up with TRBD2. The CDR3 contains 16 residues. With 2 bases clipped from V and 7 bases from J, the junction kept 4 bases outside the gene matches. Germline assignment: CDR1 KGHDR and CDR2 SFDVKD. The CDR3 coding sequence is TGTGCCACCAGTGATTCACTAGCGGGAGGGCGGAATGAGCAGTTCTTC. It yields the protein CATSDSLAGGRNEQFF.

The chain is built from TRBV7-8 and TRBJ2-2; D may be TRBD2 (7 bases). Trimming removed 5 bases at V and 5 bases at J, with 21 bases between. The germline V gene has CDR1 SGHVS and CDR2 FQNEAQ. The CDR3 sequence is 17 residues long. The CDR3 loop is CASSLLRRGRNTGELFF. CDR3 bases: TGTGCCAGCAGCCTTCTCCGGCGGGGGCGGAATACCGGGGAGCTGTTTTTT.

This clonotype counts as medium-sized (0.01 to 0.1%). This sequence joins TRBV12-3 or TRBV12-4 and TRBJ1-1; unclear D gene. The CDR3 covers 12 residues. Trimming took off 9 bases at V and 1 base at J, with 9 bases between the two ends. The DNA of the CDR3 is TGTGCCAGTTCACATCCGAACACTGAAGCTTTCTTT. Protein sequence: CASSHPNTEAFF.

This clonotype is medium-sized in the sample. The chain links TRBV29-1 to TRBJ1-2; 8 bases are a match to TRBD1. This CDR3 has 15 residues. V dropped 4 bases and J dropped 6; count of bases not matched to a gene: 13. CDR1 and CDR2 (germline): SQVTM, ANQGSEA. The CDR3, as DNA: TGCAGCGTTGTGGGGGGGACAGGTCGCTTTCATGGCTACACCTTC. Translating gives CSVVGGTGRFHGYTF.

This clonotype qualifies as medium-sized. This chain connects TRBV27 to TRBJ1-5; no reliable D call. Between the trimmed V and J ends, which lost 4 bases and 1 base, there was a span of 14 bases. CDR1 and CDR2 from the germline V gene are MNHEY and SMNVEV (reference sequence). The CDR3 is made up of 16 amino acids. CDR3 nucleotide sequence: TGTGCCAGCAGTTCAACTAGAACGGGAAGCAATCAGCCCCAGCATTTT. Translation gives CASSSTRTGSNQPQHF.

The chain combines TRBV5-1 with TRBJ1-1; D is unresolved. The CDR3 runs to 13 residues. V was trimmed by 4 bases and J by 0 bases, leaving 7 bases between them. CDR1 is SGHRS, CDR2 YFSETQ, per germline. In DNA form, the CDR3 reads TGCGCCAGCAGCGATCGTATGAACACTGAAGCTTTCTTT. Its translation: CASSDRMNTEAFF. Full variable domain (remainder filled in from reference TRBV5-1 and TRBJ1-1): KAGVTQTPRYLIKTRGQQVTLSCSPISGHRSVSWYQQTPGQGLQFLFEYFSETQRNKGNFPGRFSGRQFSNSRSEMNVSTLELGDSALYLCASSDRMNTEAFFGQGTRLTVV.

In its sample, this clonotype is medium-sized. The chain joins TRBV7-9 to TRBJ2-7; D tentatively reads TRBD1 or TRBD2 (5 bases each). The CDR3 has 15 residues. V was clipped by 4 bases and J by 0 bases, with 13 bases between them. CDR1 is SEHNR, CDR2 FQNEAQ, per germline (reference sequence). CDR3 region: CASSWETVLSYEQYF. The CDR3 region has the DNA TGTGCCAGCAGCTGGGAGACAGTCCTCTCCTACGAGCAGTACTTC. Combining the CDR3 with reference TRBV7-9 and TRBJ2-7 gives the whole variable domain DTGVSQNPRHKITKRGQNVTFRCDPISEHNRLYWYRQTLGQGPEFLTYFQNEAQLEKSRLLSDRFSAERPKGSFSTLEIQRTEQGDSAMYLCASSWETVLSYEQYFGPGTRLTVT.

A few counts support this clonotype. The V call is TRBV24-1, the J call TRBJ2-7, with TRBD1 matching over 7 bases. Germline V gene lookup returns CDR1 KGHDR and CDR2 SFDVKD. V lost 1 base to trimming and J lost 2 bases; unmatched junction nucleotides: 4. There are 15 residues in the CDR3. In nucleotides, the CDR3 is TGTGCCACCAGTGATTTCCGCCAGGGGGCCTACGAGCAGTACTTC. Translation: CATSDFRQGAYEQYF.

This clonotype is medium-sized by share. The gene calls are TRBV9 and TRBJ2-1; D remains ambiguous. Germline CDR1 SGDLS, CDR2 YYNGEE. Trimming left V 0 bases short and J 0 bases short, with 10 bases between. This CDR3 spans 16 amino acids. CDR3: CASSVAERDSYNEQFF. The CDR3 region has the DNA TGTGCCAGCAGCGTAGCAGAGAGAGACTCCTACAATGAGCAGTTCTTC.

The chain links TRBV4-1 to TRBJ2-7; tentatively, D is TRBD1 (5 bases). CDR3 length equals 16 residues. Per the germline V gene, CDR1 is MGHRA and CDR2 is YSYEKL. Trimming took off 2 bases at V and 2 bases at J, with 16 bases between the two ends. CDR3 sequence reads: CASSQQAGIETYEQYF. DNA of the CDR3: TGCGCCAGCAGCCAACAAGCAGGGATTGAAACCTACGAGCAGTACTTC.

This clonotype was seen repeatedly, ten times or more. J is TRBJ2-5 and V is TRBV6-4, with TRBD2 matching 10 bases. Trimming cost V 9 bases and J 6 bases; bases outside gene matches: 13. Germline CDR1 reads MRHNA; CDR2 reads SNTAGT. This CDR3 region has 15 residues. In DNA form, the CDR3 reads TGTGCCAGGGGGAAAACTAGCGGGGATAGGAAGACCCAGTACTTC. This encodes CARGKTSGDRKTQYF.

The CDR3 reads CASSLALSGEQFF. The CDR3 DNA is TGTGCCAGCAGCTTAGCTCTCTCTGGTGAGCAGTTCTTC. The chain couples TRBV7-6 to TRBJ2-1, with D hard to call. In germline, CDR1 is SGHVS, CDR2 FNYEAQ. The CDR3 totals 13 residues. Trimming took 0 bases from V and 9 from J, leaving 9 bases between them.

At least ten counts were recorded for this clonotype. The gene calls are TRBV7-6 and TRBJ1-1; D is unclear. The length of the CDR3 is 13 residues. V was shortened by 0 bases and J by 1 base, with 3 bases between the two germline ends. CDR1 is SGHVS and CDR2 is FNYEAQ in the germline V gene. The chain's CDR3 is CASSLAKNTEAFF. The CDR3 nucleotides are TGTGCCAGCAGCTTAGCCAAGAACACTGAAGCTTTCTTT. Looking up the rest from reference TRBV7-6 and TRBJ1-1 gives the full variable domain: GAGVSQSPRYKVTKRGQDVALRCDPISGHVSLYWYRQALGQGPEFLTYFNYEAQQDKSGLPNDRFSAERPEGSISTLTIQRTEQRDSAMYRCASSLAKNTEAFFGQGTRLTVV.

V is TRBV5-4 and J is TRBJ2-2; 9 bases fit TRBD2. The V gene end was trimmed by 6 bases and the J gene end by 5 bases; junction bases not matched to a gene: 11. The CDR3 is 16 amino acids. CDR1 is SGHNT, CDR2 YYREEE, per germline (reference sequence). CDR3 sequence: CASTRGGLAGTGELFF. Here the CDR3 DNA reads TGTGCCAGCACCAGAGGAGGGCTAGCGGGAACCGGGGAGCTGTTTTTT.

In its sample, this clonotype is medium-sized. The chain has TRBV9 and TRBJ1-2, with a tentative D call TRBD1 (6 bases). V shed 1 base and J shed 3 bases, with 10 bases lying between them. Germline lookup yields CDR1 SGDLS and CDR2 YYNGEE. This CDR3 region has 14 residues. The DNA of the CDR3 is TGTGCCAGCAGCGTATGGGACAAGCACTATGGCTACACCTTC. It is translated as CASSVWDKHYGYTF.

This clonotype has just a few counts. The gene calls are TRBV12-3 or TRBV12-4 and TRBJ1-4, with 7 nucleotides matching TRBD1. The CDR3 has 14 residues. Losses at the gene ends were 2 bases for V and 8 bases for J; bases not matched to a gene: 5. CDR3 protein: CASSLRAGGEKLFF. As DNA, the CDR3 is TGTGCCAGCAGTTTAAGGGCAGGGGGGGAAAAACTGTTTTTT.

The chain joins TRBV5-1 to TRBJ2-2, with D uncertain. The germline V and J ends were trimmed by 4 bases and 7 bases, with 11 bases remaining between them. The CDR3 covers 13 residues. Germline lookup yields CDR1 SGHRS and CDR2 YFSETQ. The CDR3 here is CASSPGYGGELFF. In DNA, the CDR3 is TGCGCCAGCAGCCCGGGCTATGGCGGGGAGCTGTTTTTT.

This clonotype counts as medium-sized. This chain uses TRBV3-1 with TRBJ2-1, with 9 positions matching TRBD2. This CDR3 spans 16 amino acids. J lost 7 bases, V lost 3 bases, and 10 bases had no gene match. The germline V gene encodes CDR1 LGHDT and CDR2 YNNKEL (reference sequence). This CDR3 reads CASSQTGTSKENEQFF. The CDR3 DNA reads TGTGCCAGCAGCCAGACCGGGACTAGCAAGGAAAATGAGCAGTTCTTC.

The rearrangement links TRBV6-4 to TRBJ2-5; 9 bases agree with TRBD2. The length of the CDR3 is 19 residues. Trimming at V came to 8 bases and at J to 5 bases, leaving 24 bases not matched to a gene. Looked up from germline, CDR1 is MRHNA and CDR2 is SNTAGT. CDR3 DNA sequence: TGTGCCAGCGGGACCTCGGTGACTAGCGGAGGAGACTTAGGGGAGACCCAGTACTTC. Translating it yields CASGTSVTSGGDLGETQYF.

There are many counts of this clonotype. The rearrangement links TRBV7-7 to TRBJ1-3, with no clear D. Trimming cost V 2 bases and J 4 bases, with 12 bases left between them. CDR1 SSHAT and CDR2 FNYEAQ come from the germline V gene (reference sequence). This CDR3 comprises 15 residues. DNA for the CDR3: TGTGCCAGCAGCTTATCCCCGTCGGGCGGAAACACCATATATTTT. Protein sequence: CASSLSPSGGNTIYF.

This clonotype has a count of ten or more. The chain couples TRBV3-1 to TRBJ1-6; the D gene is possibly TRBD1 (5 bases). V gave up 6 bases and J gave up 8 bases, with 17 bases separating them. CDR3 length equals 15 residues. CDR1 and CDR2 from the germline V gene are LGHDT and YNNKEL (reference sequence). CDR3 nucleotide sequence: TGTGCCAGCAGAAGGACACTTACATTTCATTCACCCCTCCACTTT. It encodes CASRRTLTFHSPLHF.

This clonotype is medium-sized within its sample. V is TRBV5-1 and J is TRBJ1-1, with TRBD1 as a possible D gene (5 bases). The germline V and J ends were trimmed by 4 bases and 2 bases, with 9 bases remaining between them. The length of the CDR3 is 13 residues. Germline CDR1 reads SGHRS; CDR2 reads YFSETQ. The CDR3 bases are TGCGCCAGCAGCCTTGGGGCCAACACTGAAGCTTTCTTT. The encoded protein is CASSLGANTEAFF.

This clonotype was found many times. The rearrangement joins TRBV6-4 to TRBJ2-2; 9 bases are shared with TRBD1. Germline V gives CDR1 MRHNA, CDR2 SNTAGT. The CDR3 sequence is 18 residues long. The J segment lost 2 bases and the V segment lost 7 bases, leaving 14 bases of the junction unmatched. The CDR3 nucleotides are TGTGCCAGCAAGCATCCCGGGACAGGGTCTTCCAACACCGGGGAGCTGTTTTTT. This codes for CASKHPGTGSSNTGELFF.

At least ten counts were recorded for this clonotype. V gene TRBV9 combines with J gene TRBJ1-6; the match to TRBD1 covers 8 bases. The CDR3 loop spans 15 amino acids. Germline-derived CDR1 and CDR2 are SGDLS and YYNGEE. J was trimmed by 7 bases and V by 4 bases; bases with no gene match: 7. The CDR3 is CASSPRQGSNSPLHF. CDR3 DNA sequence: TGTGCCAGCAGCCCCCGACAGGGGTCAAATTCACCCCTCCACTTT.

This chain joins TRBV10-3 and TRBJ2-6, with D perhaps TRBD2 (5 bases). Between the trimmed V and J ends, which lost 8 bases and 2 bases, there was a span of 10 bases. The CDR3 is 14 amino acids. In germline, CDR1 is ENHRY, CDR2 SYGVKD. The chain's CDR3 is CAIGGGTGANVLTF. CDR3 coding DNA: TGTGCCATCGGAGGTGGAACTGGGGCCAACGTCCTGACTTTC.